This T cell receptor beta chain is from a study of blood T cell repertoires in COVID-19. Trimming cost V 2 bases and J 0 bases, with 11 bases left between them. Germline CDR1 and CDR2: SGHDT and YYEEEE. This CDR3 spans 15 amino acids. The repertoire was sequenced with immunoSEQ multiplex PCR; TCRdb's copy has only in-frame clones and lacks some. Counted here are over 250,000 clones, roughly 91% occurring once; the ten biggest clones make up approximately 2%. The age range of participants was 18 to 89 years, with residence in about two dozen US areas. The TCR sequence derives from a woman in her sixties or seventies who had recovered from COVID-19. This sequence joins TRBV5-6 and TRBJ1-1, with D possibly TRBD1 on 6 matching bases. Sequenced material: PBMCs or T cells enriched from blood (not recorded which). CDR3 residues: CASSLTQGLNTEAFF. DNA for the CDR3: TGTGCCAGCAGCTTAACACAGGGTTTGAACACTGAAGCTTTCTTT.